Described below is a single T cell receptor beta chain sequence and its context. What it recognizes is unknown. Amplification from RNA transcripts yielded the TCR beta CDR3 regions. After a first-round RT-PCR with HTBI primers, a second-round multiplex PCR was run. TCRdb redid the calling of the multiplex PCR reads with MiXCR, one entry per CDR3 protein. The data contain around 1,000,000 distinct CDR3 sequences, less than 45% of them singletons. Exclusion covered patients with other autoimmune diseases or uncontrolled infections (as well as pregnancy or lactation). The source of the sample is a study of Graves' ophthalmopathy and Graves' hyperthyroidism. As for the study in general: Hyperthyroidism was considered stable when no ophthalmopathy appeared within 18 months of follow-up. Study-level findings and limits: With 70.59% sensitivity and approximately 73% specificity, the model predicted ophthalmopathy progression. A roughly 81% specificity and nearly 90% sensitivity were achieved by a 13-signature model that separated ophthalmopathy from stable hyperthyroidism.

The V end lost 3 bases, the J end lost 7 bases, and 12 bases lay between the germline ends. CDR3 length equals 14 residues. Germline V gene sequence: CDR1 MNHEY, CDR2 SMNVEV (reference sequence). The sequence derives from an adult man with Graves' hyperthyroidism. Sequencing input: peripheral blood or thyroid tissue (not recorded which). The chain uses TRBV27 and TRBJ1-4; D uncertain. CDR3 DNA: TGTGCCAGCAGTTTCACAAGGTCTGCTGAAAAACTGTTTTTT. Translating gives CASSFTRSAEKLFF.